This TCR beta chain was observed in a study of shared clonotypes between healthy human individuals. The overall study: Per donor, three plates held CD4 naive cells, three held CD4 memory, two held CD8 naive and one held CD8 memory. Findings and limits, study-wide: Sampling involved blood alone; tissue repertoires likely differ.

The donors, healthy adults who were HIV-negative, had experienced no recent acute infections or vaccinations. Several immunoSEQ plates held equal portions of the genomic DNA taken from each subset. Profiled with immunoSEQ multiplex PCR; TCRdb holds only in-frame clones, not every one. Among over 95,000 clones listed, roughly two thirds were seen once. A note on this clone: Its antigen remains unknown.

This receptor was taken from a woman in her twenties or thirties in good health. The sample taken for sequencing was memory CD8+ T cells sorted from blood. The subset here: CD45RO+ cells pooled with CCR7-negative TemRA cells.

This chain's CDR3 is CASSFWTSGSTDTQYF. CDR3 sequence (DNA): TGTGCCAGCAGCTTTTGGACTAGCGGGAGCACAGATACGCAGTATTTT. The chain recombines TRBV7-9 with TRBJ2-3; 11 nucleotides align to TRBD2. This CDR3 is built from 16 residues. Germline V gene lookup returns CDR1 SEHNR and CDR2 FQNEAQ (reference sequence). J gave up 0 bases and V 3 bases, and 2 bases lay outside the gene matches. Combining the CDR3 with reference TRBV7-9 and TRBJ2-3 gives the whole variable domain DTGVSQNPRHKITKRGQNVTFRCDPISEHNRLYWYRQTLGQGPEFLTYFQNEAQLEKSRLLSDRFSAERPKGSFSTLEIQRTEQGDSAMYLCASSFWTSGSTDTQYFGPGTRLTVL.